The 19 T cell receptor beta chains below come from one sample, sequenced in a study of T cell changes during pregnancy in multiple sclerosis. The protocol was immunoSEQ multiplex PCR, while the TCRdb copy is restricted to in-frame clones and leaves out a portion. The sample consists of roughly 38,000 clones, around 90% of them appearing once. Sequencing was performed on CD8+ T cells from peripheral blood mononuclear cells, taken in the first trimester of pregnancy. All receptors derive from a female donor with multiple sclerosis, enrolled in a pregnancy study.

CDR3 DNA: TGTGCCATCCTCGTGGCAGTTGAAGCTTTCTTT. This translates into CAILVAVEAFF. V and J are TRBV6-1 and TRBJ1-1; D is unresolved. The CDR3 has 11 residues. Germline CDR1 reads MNHNS; CDR2 reads SASEGT. Trimming took off 10 bases at V and 7 bases at J, with 13 bases between the two ends.

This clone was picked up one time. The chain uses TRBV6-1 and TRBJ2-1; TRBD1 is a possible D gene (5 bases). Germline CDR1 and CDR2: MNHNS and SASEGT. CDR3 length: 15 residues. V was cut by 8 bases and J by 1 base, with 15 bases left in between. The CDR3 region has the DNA TGTGCCAGCGGCCTAGGGGCTTATTCCTACAATGAGCAGTTCTTC. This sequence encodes CASGLGAYSYNEQFF.

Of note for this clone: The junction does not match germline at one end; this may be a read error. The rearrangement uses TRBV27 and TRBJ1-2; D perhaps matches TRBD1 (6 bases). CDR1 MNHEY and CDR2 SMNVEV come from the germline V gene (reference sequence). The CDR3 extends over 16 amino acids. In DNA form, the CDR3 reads TGTGCCAGCAGTATATCCAGGGGTCCTCAAAACTATGGCTACACCTTC. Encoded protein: CASSISRGPQNYGYTF.

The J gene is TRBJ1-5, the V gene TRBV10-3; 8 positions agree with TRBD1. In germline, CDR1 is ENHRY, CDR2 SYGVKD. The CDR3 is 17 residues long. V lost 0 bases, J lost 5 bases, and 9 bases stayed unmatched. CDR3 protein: CAISESPQTGVDQPQHF. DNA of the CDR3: TGTGCCATCAGTGAGTCTCCCCAGACAGGGGTTGATCAGCCCCAGCATTTT.

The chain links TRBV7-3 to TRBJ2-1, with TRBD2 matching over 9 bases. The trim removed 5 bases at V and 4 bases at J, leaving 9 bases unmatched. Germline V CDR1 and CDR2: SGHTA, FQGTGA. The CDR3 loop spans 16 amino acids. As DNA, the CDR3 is TGTGCCAGCAGCCCATTGGAGACTAGCGGTTACAATGAGCAGTTCTTC. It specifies CASSPLETSGYNEQFF.

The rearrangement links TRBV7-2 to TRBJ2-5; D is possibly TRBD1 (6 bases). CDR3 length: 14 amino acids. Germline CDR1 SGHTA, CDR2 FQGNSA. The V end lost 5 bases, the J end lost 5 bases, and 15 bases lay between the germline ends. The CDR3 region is CASSRTTGSETQYF. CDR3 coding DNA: TGTGCCAGCAGCAGAACCACAGGGAGCGAGACCCAGTACTTC. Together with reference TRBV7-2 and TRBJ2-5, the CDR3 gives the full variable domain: GAGVSQSPSNKVTEKGKDVELRCDPISGHTALYWYRQSLGQGLEFLIYFQGNSAPDKSGLPSDRFSAERTGGSVSTLTIQRTQQEDSAVYLCASSRTTGSETQYFGPGTRLLVL.

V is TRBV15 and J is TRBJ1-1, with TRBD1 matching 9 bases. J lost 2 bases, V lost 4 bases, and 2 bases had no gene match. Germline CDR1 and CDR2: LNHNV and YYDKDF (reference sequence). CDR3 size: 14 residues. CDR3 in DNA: TGTGCCACCAGCAAGGACAGGGGTAACACTGAAGCTTTCTTT. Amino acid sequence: CATSKDRGNTEAFF.

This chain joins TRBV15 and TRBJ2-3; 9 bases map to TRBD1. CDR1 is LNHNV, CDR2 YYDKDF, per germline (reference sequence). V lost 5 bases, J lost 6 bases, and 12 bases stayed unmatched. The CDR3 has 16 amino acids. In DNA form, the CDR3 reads TGTGCCACCAGCGTCCGGGACAGGGTTTCGGGGGATACGCAGTATTTT. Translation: CATSVRDRVSGDTQYF.

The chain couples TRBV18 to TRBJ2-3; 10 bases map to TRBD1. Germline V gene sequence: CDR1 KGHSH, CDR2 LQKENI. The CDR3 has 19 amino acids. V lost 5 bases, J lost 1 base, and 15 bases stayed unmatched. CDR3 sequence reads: CASSSRDRGPIGGTDTQYF. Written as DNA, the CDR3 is TGTGCCAGCTCATCCCGGGACAGGGGACCGATAGGAGGCACAGATACGCAGTATTTT.

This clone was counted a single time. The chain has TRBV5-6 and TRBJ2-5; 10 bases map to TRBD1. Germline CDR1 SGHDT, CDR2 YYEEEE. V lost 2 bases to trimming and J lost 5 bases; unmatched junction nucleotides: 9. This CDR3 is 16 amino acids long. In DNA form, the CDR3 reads TGTGCCAGCAGCTTTCCGGGACAGGGGCCGAGGGAGACCCAGTACTTC. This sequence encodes CASSFPGQGPRETQYF.

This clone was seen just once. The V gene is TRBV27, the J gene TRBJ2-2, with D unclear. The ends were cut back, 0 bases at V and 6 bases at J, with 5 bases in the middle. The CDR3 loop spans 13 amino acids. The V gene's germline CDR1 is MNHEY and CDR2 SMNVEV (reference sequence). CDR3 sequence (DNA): TGTGCCAGCAGTTTATCAATCGCCGGGGAGCTGTTTTTT. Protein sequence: CASSLSIAGELFF.

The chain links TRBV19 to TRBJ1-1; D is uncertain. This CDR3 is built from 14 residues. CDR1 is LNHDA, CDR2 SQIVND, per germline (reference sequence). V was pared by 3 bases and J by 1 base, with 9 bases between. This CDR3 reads CASSIWEENTEAFF. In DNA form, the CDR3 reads TGTGCCAGTAGTATTTGGGAGGAGAACACTGAAGCTTTCTTT.

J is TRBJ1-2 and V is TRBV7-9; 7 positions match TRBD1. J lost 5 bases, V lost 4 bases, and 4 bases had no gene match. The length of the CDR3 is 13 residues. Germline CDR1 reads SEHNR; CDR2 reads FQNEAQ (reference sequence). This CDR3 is CASSSGTDYGYTF. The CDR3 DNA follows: TGTGCCAGCAGCTCGGGGACAGATTATGGCTACACCTTC.

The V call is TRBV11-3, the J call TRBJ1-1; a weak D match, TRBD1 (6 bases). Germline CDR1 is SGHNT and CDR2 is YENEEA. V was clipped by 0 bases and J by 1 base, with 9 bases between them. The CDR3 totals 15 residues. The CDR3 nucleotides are TGTGCCAGCAGCTTAGATACAGGGCCGAACACTGAAGCTTTCTTT. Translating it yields CASSLDTGPNTEAFF.

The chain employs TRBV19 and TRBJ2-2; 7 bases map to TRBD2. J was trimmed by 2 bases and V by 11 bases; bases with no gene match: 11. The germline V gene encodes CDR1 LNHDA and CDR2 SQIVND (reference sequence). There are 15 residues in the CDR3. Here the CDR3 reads CAANGGGVNTGELFF. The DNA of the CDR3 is TGTGCCGCCAACGGTGGGGGGGTAAACACCGGGGAGCTGTTTTTT.

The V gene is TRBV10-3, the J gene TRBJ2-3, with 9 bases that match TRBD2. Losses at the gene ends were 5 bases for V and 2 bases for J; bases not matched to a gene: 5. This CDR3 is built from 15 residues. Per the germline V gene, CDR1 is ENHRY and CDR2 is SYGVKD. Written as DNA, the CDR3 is TGTGCCATCAGTTCTAGCGGGGAGGTCACAGATACGCAGTATTTT. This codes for CAISSSGEVTDTQYF.

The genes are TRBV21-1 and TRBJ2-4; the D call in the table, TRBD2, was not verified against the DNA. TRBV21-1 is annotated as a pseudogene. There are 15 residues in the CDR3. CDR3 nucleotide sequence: TGTGCCAGCAGCAACCACGGGGGTGGCAAAAACATTCAGTACTTC. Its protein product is CASSNHGGGKNIQYF.

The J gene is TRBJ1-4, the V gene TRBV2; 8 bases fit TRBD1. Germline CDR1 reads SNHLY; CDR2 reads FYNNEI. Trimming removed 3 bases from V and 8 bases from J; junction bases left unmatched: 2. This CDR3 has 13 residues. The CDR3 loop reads CASSDRGQEKLFF. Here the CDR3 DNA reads TGTGCCAGCAGTGACAGGGGGCAAGAAAAACTGTTTTTT.

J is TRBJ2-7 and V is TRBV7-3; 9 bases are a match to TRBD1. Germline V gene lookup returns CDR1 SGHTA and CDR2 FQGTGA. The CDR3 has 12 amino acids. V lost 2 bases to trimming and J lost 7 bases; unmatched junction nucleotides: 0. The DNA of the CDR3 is TGTGCCAGCAGCTTAGGGACAGGGGAGCAGTACTTC. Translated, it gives CASSLGTGEQYF.